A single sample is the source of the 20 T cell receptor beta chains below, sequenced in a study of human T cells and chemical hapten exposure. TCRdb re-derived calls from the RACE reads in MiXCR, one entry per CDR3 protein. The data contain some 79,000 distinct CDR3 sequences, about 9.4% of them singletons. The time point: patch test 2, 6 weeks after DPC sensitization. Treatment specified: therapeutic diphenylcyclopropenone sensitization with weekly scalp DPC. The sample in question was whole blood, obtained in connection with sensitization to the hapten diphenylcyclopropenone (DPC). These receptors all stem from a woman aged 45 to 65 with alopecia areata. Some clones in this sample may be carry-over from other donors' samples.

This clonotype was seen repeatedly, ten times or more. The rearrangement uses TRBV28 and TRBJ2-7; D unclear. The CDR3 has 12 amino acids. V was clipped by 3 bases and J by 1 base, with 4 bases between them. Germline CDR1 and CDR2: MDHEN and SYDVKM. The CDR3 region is CASSLRSYEQYF. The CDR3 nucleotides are TGTGCCAGCAGTTTGAGATCCTACGAGCAGTACTTC.

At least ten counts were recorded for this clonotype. DNA for the CDR3: TGTGCCAGCAGTTTATATTCCGGGGAGCTGTTTTTT. It encodes CASSLYSGELFF. This chain connects TRBV12-3 or TRBV12-4 to TRBJ2-2; D is undetermined. V lost 2 bases, J lost 6 bases, and 4 bases lay in between. The CDR3 has 12 residues.

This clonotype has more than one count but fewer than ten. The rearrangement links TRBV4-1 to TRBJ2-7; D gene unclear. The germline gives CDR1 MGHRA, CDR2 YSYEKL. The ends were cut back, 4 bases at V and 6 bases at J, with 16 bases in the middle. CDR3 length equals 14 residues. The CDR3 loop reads CASSPQIGWGEQYF. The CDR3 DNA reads TGCGCCAGCAGCCCGCAAATAGGATGGGGCGAGCAGTACTTC.

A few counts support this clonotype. The CDR3 sequence is CASSFRLAYNEQFF. The CDR3 region has the DNA TGTGCCAGCAGTTTCCGACTAGCGTACAATGAGCAGTTCTTC. The gene calls are TRBV3-1 and TRBJ2-1; 8 nucleotides agree with TRBD2. CDR3 length: 14 amino acids. With V trimmed by 6 bases and J by 4 bases, 5 bases remained unmatched. CDR1 LGHDT and CDR2 YNNKEL come from the germline V gene (reference sequence).

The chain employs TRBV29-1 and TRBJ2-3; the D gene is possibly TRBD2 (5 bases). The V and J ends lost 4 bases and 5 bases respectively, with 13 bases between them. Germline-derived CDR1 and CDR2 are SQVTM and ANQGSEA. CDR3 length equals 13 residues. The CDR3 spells CSVAGLSRDTQYF. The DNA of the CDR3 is TGCAGCGTTGCGGGGTTATCTAGAGATACGCAGTATTTT.

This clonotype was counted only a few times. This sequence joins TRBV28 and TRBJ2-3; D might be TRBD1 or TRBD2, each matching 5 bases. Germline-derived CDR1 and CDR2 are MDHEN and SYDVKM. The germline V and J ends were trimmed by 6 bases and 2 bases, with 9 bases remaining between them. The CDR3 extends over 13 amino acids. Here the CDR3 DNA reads TGTGCCAGCAGAACGGGGCACACAGATACGCAGTATTTT. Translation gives CASRTGHTDTQYF.

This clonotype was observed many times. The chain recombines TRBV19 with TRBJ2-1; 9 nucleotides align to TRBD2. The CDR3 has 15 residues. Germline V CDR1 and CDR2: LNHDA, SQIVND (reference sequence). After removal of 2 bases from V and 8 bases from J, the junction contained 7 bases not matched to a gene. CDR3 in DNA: TGTGCCAGTAGTATACGTAGCGGGAGTAAAGATGAGCAGTTCTTC. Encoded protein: CASSIRSGSKDEQFF.

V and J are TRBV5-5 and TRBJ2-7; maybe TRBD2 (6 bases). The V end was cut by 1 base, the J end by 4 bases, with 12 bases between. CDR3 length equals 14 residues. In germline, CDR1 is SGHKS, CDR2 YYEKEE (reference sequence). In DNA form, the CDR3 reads TGTGCCAGCAGCTTGTCTGCGGGAATTTACGAGCAGTACTTC. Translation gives CASSLSAGIYEQYF.

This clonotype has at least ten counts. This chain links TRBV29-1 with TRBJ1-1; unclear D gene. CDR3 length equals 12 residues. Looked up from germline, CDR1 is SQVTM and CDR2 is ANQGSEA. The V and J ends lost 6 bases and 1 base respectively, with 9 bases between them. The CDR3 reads CSVMDGNTEAFF. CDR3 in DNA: TGCAGCGTGATGGACGGGAACACTGAAGCTTTCTTT.

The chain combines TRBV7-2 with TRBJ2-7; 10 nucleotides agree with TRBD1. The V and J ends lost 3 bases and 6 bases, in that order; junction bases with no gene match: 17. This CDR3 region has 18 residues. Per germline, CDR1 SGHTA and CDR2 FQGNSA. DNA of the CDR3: TGTGCCAGCAGCTTCCTGACCCGGGACAGGGGTTGGAGGGGCGAGCAGTACTTC. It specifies CASSFLTRDRGWRGEQYF.

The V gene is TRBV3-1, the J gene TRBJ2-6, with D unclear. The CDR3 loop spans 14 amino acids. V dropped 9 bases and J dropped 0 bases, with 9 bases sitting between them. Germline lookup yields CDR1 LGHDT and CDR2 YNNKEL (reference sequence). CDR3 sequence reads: CARLLGSGANVLTF. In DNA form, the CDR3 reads TGTGCCAGACTTCTGGGCTCTGGGGCCAACGTCCTGACTTTC.

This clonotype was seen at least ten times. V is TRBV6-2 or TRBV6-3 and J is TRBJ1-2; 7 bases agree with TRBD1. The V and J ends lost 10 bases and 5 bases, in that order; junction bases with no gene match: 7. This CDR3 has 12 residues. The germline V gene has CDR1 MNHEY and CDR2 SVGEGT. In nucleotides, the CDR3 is TGTGCCATCGCGGACAGGAATTATGGCTACACCTTC. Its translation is CAIADRNYGYTF.

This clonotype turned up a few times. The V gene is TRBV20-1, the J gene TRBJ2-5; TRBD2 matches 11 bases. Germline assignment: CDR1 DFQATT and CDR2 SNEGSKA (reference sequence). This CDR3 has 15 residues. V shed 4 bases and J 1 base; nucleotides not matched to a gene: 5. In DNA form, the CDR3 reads TGCAGTGCTACTACTAGCGGGAGAGGCCAAGAGACCCAGTACTTC. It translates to CSATTSGRGQETQYF.

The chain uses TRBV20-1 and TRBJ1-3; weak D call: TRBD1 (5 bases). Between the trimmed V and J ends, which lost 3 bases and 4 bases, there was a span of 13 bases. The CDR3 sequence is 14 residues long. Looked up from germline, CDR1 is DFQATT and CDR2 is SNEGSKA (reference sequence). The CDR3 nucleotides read TGCAGTGCTAGGGGGAGGGGTTCCGGAAACACCATATATTTT. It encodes CSARGRGSGNTIYF.

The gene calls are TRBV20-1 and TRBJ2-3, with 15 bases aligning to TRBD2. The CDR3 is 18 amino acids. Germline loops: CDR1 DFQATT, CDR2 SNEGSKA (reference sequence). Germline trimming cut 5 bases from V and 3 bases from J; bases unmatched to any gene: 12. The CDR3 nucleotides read TGCAGTGCTGGACTCGGGACTAGCGGGAGGATAGATACAGATACGCAGTATTTT. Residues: CSAGLGTSGRIDTDTQYF.

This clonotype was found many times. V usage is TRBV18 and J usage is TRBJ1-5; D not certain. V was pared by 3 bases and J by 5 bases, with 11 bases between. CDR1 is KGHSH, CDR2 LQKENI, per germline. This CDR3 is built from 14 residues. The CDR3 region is CASSPGRDDQPQHF. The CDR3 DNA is TGTGCCAGCTCACCGGGAAGGGATGATCAGCCCCAGCATTTT.

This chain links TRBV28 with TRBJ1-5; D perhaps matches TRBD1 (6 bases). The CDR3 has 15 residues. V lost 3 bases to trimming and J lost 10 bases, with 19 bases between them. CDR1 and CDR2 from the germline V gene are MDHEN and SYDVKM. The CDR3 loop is CASSFVPYQGRPQHF. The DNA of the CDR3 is TGTGCCAGCAGTTTTGTGCCATATCAGGGGAGACCCCAGCATTTT.

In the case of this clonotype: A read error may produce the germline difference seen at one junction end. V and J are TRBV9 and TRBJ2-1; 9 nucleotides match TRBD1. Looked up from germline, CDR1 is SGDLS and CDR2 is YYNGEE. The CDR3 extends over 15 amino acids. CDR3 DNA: TGTGTCAGCAGCGCAGGGGACAGGGTTGACAATGAGCAGTTCTTC. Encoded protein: CVSSAGDRVDNEQFF.

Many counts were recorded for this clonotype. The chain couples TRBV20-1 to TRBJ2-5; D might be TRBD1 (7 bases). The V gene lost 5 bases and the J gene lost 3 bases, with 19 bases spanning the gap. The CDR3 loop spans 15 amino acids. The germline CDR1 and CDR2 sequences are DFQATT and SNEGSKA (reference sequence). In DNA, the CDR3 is TGCAGTGCTCCTCGCTACTTCAGGGGGGAAGAGACCCAGTACTTC. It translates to CSAPRYFRGEETQYF.

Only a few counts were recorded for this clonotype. CDR3 residues: CASSELAGGHNEQFF. CDR3 nucleotides: TGTGCCAGCAGCGAGCTAGCGGGAGGACACAATGAGCAGTTCTTC. The chain couples TRBV11-2 to TRBJ2-1; 11 positions agree with TRBD2. The CDR3 consists of 15 residues. Losses at the gene ends were 5 bases for V and 5 bases for J; bases not matched to a gene: 5. Germline V gene lookup returns CDR1 SGHAT and CDR2 FQNNGV.